The 21 T cell receptor beta chains given below trace back to one sample, sequenced in a study of cytomegalovirus exposure and HLA in healthy donors. The study ran its PCR with 60 Vbeta and 13 Jbeta primers. Assay used: immunoSEQ multiplex PCR; TCRdb lists only in-frame clones, some missing. The sample consists of 130,000 or so clones, about 82% of them appearing once. The specimen was PBMCs. The receptors were gathered from a man aged 30 to 39 in good health and CMV-seronegative.

Turning to this clone: The sample carries other DNA sequences with the same CDR3. This rearrangement joins TRBV5-1 to TRBJ2-7; TRBD1 matches at 7 bases. CDR1 SGHRS and CDR2 YFSETQ come from the germline V gene. V was clipped by 5 bases and J by 4 bases; unmatched bases: 3. The CDR3 consists of 12 residues. The CDR3 loop is CASSEQGYEQYF. CDR3 coding DNA: TGCGCCAGCAGTGAACAGGGGTACGAGCAGTACTTC.

This chain connects TRBV5-5 to TRBJ1-4; D is uncertain. The CDR3 is made up of 13 amino acids. Germline CDR1 and CDR2: SGHKS and YYEKEE (reference sequence). Trimming took off 4 bases at V and 8 bases at J, with 12 bases between the two ends. The CDR3 coding sequence is TGTGCCAGCAGCGTGGGAGCTAGGGAAAAACTGTTTTTT. Translation: CASSVGAREKLFF.

The chain couples TRBV9 to TRBJ1-3; D may be TRBD1 (5 bases). Germline CDR1 SGDLS, CDR2 YYNGEE. V lost 5 bases and J 4 bases, leaving 16 bases between the germline ends. CDR3 length: 15 amino acids. The CDR3 DNA is TGTGCCAGCAGTCAATTGGGGGGTTCCGGAAACACCATATATTTT. Protein: CASSQLGGSGNTIYF.

This clone was observed once. CDR3 amino acids: CSSQGQNTGELFF. The CDR3 nucleotides are TGCAGCTCCCAAGGACAGAACACCGGGGAGCTGTTTTTT. The V gene is TRBV29-1, the J gene TRBJ2-2; D might be TRBD1 (5 bases). The length of the CDR3 is 13 residues. Trimming took off 8 bases at V and 1 base at J, with 11 bases between the two ends. Germline CDR1 is SQVTM and CDR2 is ANQGSEA.

Of note for this clone: Additional DNA sequences in this sample encode the identical CDR3. This chain uses TRBV6-5 with TRBJ2-7, with 7 bases lining up with TRBD1. This CDR3 spans 14 amino acids. Germline V gives CDR1 MNHEY, CDR2 SVGAGI. V gave up 8 bases and J gave up 7 bases; unmatched junction bases: 14. The chain's CDR3 is CASSPGTAWGEQYF. CDR3 sequence (DNA): TGTGCCAGCTCCCCAGGGACAGCATGGGGGGAGCAGTACTTC.

V gene TRBV5-4 combines with J gene TRBJ1-2; D remains ambiguous. This CDR3 is 14 amino acids long. Germline V gene data show CDR1 as SGHNT and CDR2 as YYREEE (reference sequence). The V gene lost 4 bases and the J gene lost 5 bases, with 15 bases spanning the gap. CDR3 DNA sequence: TGTGCCAGCAGCCCCGGGAGAGGAGAGTATGGCTACACCTTC. Translating it yields CASSPGRGEYGYTF.

This chain uses TRBV6-5 with TRBJ1-2; D remains unclear. V lost 6 bases, J lost 6 bases, and 14 bases lay in between. This CDR3 contains 13 residues. Germline CDR1 reads MNHEY; CDR2 reads SVGAGI. The CDR3 DNA reads as TGTGCCAGCAGAGAGGGCTTACTTGATGGCTACACCTTC. This translates into CASREGLLDGYTF.

The rearrangement joins TRBV4-3 to TRBJ2-1, with TRBD2 matching over 7 bases. Germline lookup yields CDR1 LGHNA and CDR2 YSLEER. Trimming took 4 bases from V and 5 from J; bases not matched to a gene: 8. The CDR3 covers 15 residues. CDR3 bases: TGCGCCAGCAGCCTCTCCGGTGCGGGAGACAATGAGCAGTTCTTC. Amino acid sequence: CASSLSGAGDNEQFF.

CDR3 residues: CASSSGFGNEKLFF. The CDR3 coding sequence is TGTGCCAGCAGTTCTGGCTTTGGTAATGAAAAACTGTTTTTT. The rearrangement links TRBV6-6 to TRBJ1-4; D is unresolved. The CDR3 loop spans 14 amino acids. The V gene's germline CDR1 is MNHNY and CDR2 SVGAGI (reference sequence). Trimming took 4 bases from V and 4 from J, leaving 10 bases between them.

The chain is built from TRBV5-1 and TRBJ2-5; the match to TRBD1 covers 10 bases. The CDR3 totals 13 residues. CDR1 is SGHRS and CDR2 is YFSETQ in the germline V gene. V shed 6 bases, J shed 11 bases, and the junction held 10 bases outside the gene matches. As DNA, the CDR3 is TGCGCCAGCACACAGACAGGGGGCAACGGGCAGTACTTC. Its protein is CASTQTGGNGQYF.

This sequence joins TRBV2 and TRBJ1-5, with 9 bases matching TRBD1. CDR3 size: 15 residues. The V and J ends lost 3 bases and 6 bases, in that order; junction bases with no gene match: 6. The germline CDR1 and CDR2 sequences are SNHLY and FYNNEI. The DNA of the CDR3 is TGTGCCAGCAGTGACCGGGACAGGGAGCGTCAGCCCCAGCATTTT. The encoded protein is CASSDRDRERQPQHF.

This clone was counted between two and nine times. The V call is TRBV6-4, the J call TRBJ2-1, with a possible D match to TRBD1 (6 bases). Germline-derived CDR1 and CDR2 are MRHNA and SNTAGT. The CDR3 is 15 residues long. V dropped 5 bases and J dropped 2 bases, with 13 bases sitting between them. The CDR3 bases are TGTGCCAGCAGTCGACAGGTCCAGCCCTACAATGAGCAGTTCTTC. This encodes CASSRQVQPYNEQFF.

The rearrangement joins TRBV4-1 to TRBJ1-4; D gene unclear. The V gene's germline CDR1 is MGHRA and CDR2 YSYEKL. The CDR3 covers 14 residues. Trimming took 1 base from V and 4 from J, leaving 7 bases between them. The DNA of the CDR3 is TGCGCCAGCAGCCAAGGCGCATTTAATGAAAAACTGTTTTTT. Translating gives CASSQGAFNEKLFF.

The chain is built from TRBV7-3 and TRBJ2-5; no clear D. Trimming took 0 bases from V and 5 from J, leaving 7 bases between them. CDR3 length: 13 amino acids. Germline CDR1 and CDR2: SGHTA and FQGTGA. This chain's CDR3 is CASSLTSRETQYF. The CDR3 DNA follows: TGTGCCAGCAGCTTAACGTCCCGGGAGACCCAGTACTTC. The full variable domain, rest sourced from reference TRBV7-3 and TRBJ2-5, is GAGVSQTPSNKVTEKGKYVELRCDPISGHTALYWYRQSLGQGPEFLIYFQGTGAADDSGLPNDRFFAVRPEGSVSTLKIQRTERGDSAVYLCASSLTSRETQYFGPGTRLLVL.

This clone turned up a few times. This chain uses TRBV28 with TRBJ1-2; 9 nucleotides match TRBD1. The V gene end was trimmed by 6 bases and the J gene end by 9 bases; junction bases not matched to a gene: 11. The germline V gene has CDR1 MDHEN and CDR2 SYDVKM. CDR3 size: 14 residues. The CDR3 DNA sequence: TGTGCCAGCAGACTTCCGGGACAGGGTGGGCGCTACACCTTC. It translates to CASRLPGQGGRYTF.

The chain employs TRBV5-6 and TRBJ2-7; 9 bases fit TRBD2. V dropped 2 bases and J dropped 2; count of bases not matched to a gene: 2. The CDR3 is made up of 14 amino acids. Germline values: CDR1 SGHDT, CDR2 YYEEEE. The CDR3 reads CASSFGGRAYEQYF. The CDR3 nucleotides read TGTGCCAGCAGCTTCGGCGGGAGGGCCTACGAGCAGTACTTC.

This clone was seen more than once but under ten times. The V call is TRBV7-2, the J call TRBJ1-2; D ambiguous. V was cut by 7 bases and J by 2 bases, with 8 bases left in between. The CDR3 totals 12 residues. Looked up from germline, CDR1 is SGHTA and CDR2 is FQGNSA. In DNA, the CDR3 is TGTGCCAGCACTGGGAGGAACTATGGCTACACCTTC. This gives the protein CASTGRNYGYTF.

The chain combines TRBV5-6 with TRBJ1-1, with 7 bases that match TRBD1. The junction had 7 bases not matched to a gene; V was cut back by 4 bases and J by 1 base. Germline lookup yields CDR1 SGHDT and CDR2 YYEEEE. The CDR3 consists of 15 residues. CDR3 nucleotide sequence: TGTGCCAGCAGCCCCATAACAGGGGCGAACACTGAAGCTTTCTTT. Translated, it gives CASSPITGANTEAFF.

In this sample, this clone turned up once. This sequence joins TRBV6-5 and TRBJ1-1; weak D call: TRBD1 (5 bases). The CDR3 is made up of 16 amino acids. Germline assignment: CDR1 MNHEY and CDR2 SVGAGI. V lost 0 bases to trimming and J lost 4 bases, with 15 bases between them. The CDR3 region is CASSYSHQLGGTEAFF. Here the CDR3 DNA reads TGTGCCAGCAGTTACTCGCACCAGCTGGGGGGCACTGAAGCTTTCTTT.

This chain connects TRBV5-1 to TRBJ2-7; 11 positions agree with TRBD1. Trimming took 4 bases from V and 2 from J; bases not matched to a gene: 5. CDR3 size: 15 residues. Germline V CDR1 and CDR2: SGHRS, YFSETQ. CDR3 sequence reads: CASSTGTGGPYEQYF. CDR3 DNA sequence: TGCGCCAGCAGCACTGGGACAGGGGGTCCCTACGAGCAGTACTTC.

J is TRBJ2-7 and V is TRBV5-6; TRBD2 matches at 7 bases. The CDR3 extends over 15 amino acids. Germline CDR1 and CDR2: SGHDT and YYEEEE. V dropped 1 base and J dropped 2; count of bases not matched to a gene: 6. CDR3 nucleotides: TGTGCCAGCAGCTTGATTCGGGGGGAAGCCTACGAGCAGTACTTC. As protein: CASSLIRGEAYEQYF.